These T cell receptor beta chains were read from a single sample in a study of technical replicates of blood from several donors. Sequenced by immunoSEQ multiplex PCR; TCRdb stores in-frame clones only, minus some. Here the sample spans 65,000 to 75,000 clones, around 85% being singletons. Sequenced: PBMCs. The receptors originated from a human donor in good health. Some clones in this sample may be carry-over from other donors' samples. The CDR3 runs from the conserved cysteine through the conserved F or W. The order of the fields is clone size, V gene, D gene, J gene, CDR3 protein, CDR3 DNA. The D gene is left open where the match is weak. Size tells how often a clone was seen (once, few, many) or the class of an expanded clone, and some rows leave it out.

clone_size: few; v_call: TRBV6-4; d_call: TRBD1; j_call: TRBJ2-3; cdr3_aa: CASSDSRDRGSDTQYF; cdr3_nt: TGTGCCAGCAGTGATTCGCGGGACAGGGGGTCGGATACGCAGTATTTT
clone_size: .; v_call: TRBV5-1; d_call: TRBD1; j_call: TRBJ1-2; cdr3_aa: CASSLAAGGYGYTF; cdr3_nt: TGCGCCAGCAGCTTGGCCGCAGGGGGCTATGGCTACACCTTC
clone_size: .; v_call: TRBV5-4; d_call: .; j_call: TRBJ2-5; cdr3_aa: CASSPGTLETQYF; cdr3_nt: TGTGCCAGCAGCCCCGGGACTTTAGAGACCCAGTACTTC
clone_size: .; v_call: TRBV10-3; d_call: TRBD1; j_call: TRBJ2-7; cdr3_aa: CAIRGTGPSSYEQYF; cdr3_nt: TGTGCCATCAGGGGGACAGGGCCAAGCTCCTACGAGCAGTACTTC
clone_size: .; v_call: TRBV7-2; d_call: TRBD1; j_call: TRBJ1-1; cdr3_aa: CASSSETGRTEAFF; cdr3_nt: TGTGCCAGCAGCTCCGAGACAGGGAGAACTGAAGCTTTCTTT
clone_size: .; v_call: TRBV10-3; d_call: TRBD1; j_call: TRBJ1-1; cdr3_aa: CAIRPGTENTEAFF; cdr3_nt: TGTGCCATCAGGCCCGGGACAGAAAACACTGAAGCTTTCTTT
clone_size: .; v_call: TRBV7-8; d_call: TRBD1; j_call: TRBJ1-2; cdr3_aa: CASSLVGTGPNYGYTF; cdr3_nt: TGTGCCAGCAGCTTAGTAGGGACAGGGCCAAACTATGGCTACACCTTC
clone_size: few; v_call: TRBV2; d_call: .; j_call: TRBJ2-2; cdr3_aa: CASSARANTGELFF; cdr3_nt: TGTGCCAGCAGTGCCAGGGCGAACACCGGGGAGCTGTTTTTT
clone_size: .; v_call: TRBV9; d_call: TRBD1; j_call: TRBJ1-3; cdr3_aa: CASSADRGAGNTIYF; cdr3_nt: TGTGCCAGCAGCGCGGACAGGGGAGCCGGAAACACCATATATTTT
clone_size: .; v_call: TRBV5-1; d_call: TRBD2; j_call: TRBJ2-7; cdr3_aa: CASSLTSGSQYEQYF; cdr3_nt: TGCGCCAGCAGCTTGACTAGCGGGAGTCAGTACGAGCAGTACTTC